The 20 T cell receptor beta chains below all came from one sample that was sequenced in a study of siplizumab effects on memory and regulatory T cells. TCRdb's table, derived via immunoSEQ multiplex PCR, lists solely in-frame clones and lacks some. The table lists over 70,000 clones, 85% to 95% of them singletons. The sample comprised CD8+ T cells sorted from blood. These receptors were obtained from a human donor in good health.

The rearrangement links TRBV28 to TRBJ2-7; 7 bases map to TRBD2. The junction had 16 bases not matched to a gene; V was cut back by 5 bases and J by 0 bases. Germline V gene lookup returns CDR1 MDHEN and CDR2 SYDVKM. The CDR3 has 18 amino acids. CDR3 loop: CASSPYRRWGGSSYEQYF. CDR3 nucleotide sequence: TGTGCCAGCAGTCCATATCGGAGGTGGGGGGGATCCTCCTACGAGCAGTACTTC.

This clone has only one observation. The chain links TRBV7-9 to TRBJ2-7; D might be TRBD1 or TRBD2, each matching 6 bases. In germline, CDR1 is SEHNR, CDR2 FQNEAQ (reference sequence). CDR3 length equals 16 residues. Trimming left V 5 bases short and J 4 bases short, with 21 bases between. The CDR3 bases are TGTGCCAGCAGCACAACCCGCGGGACACAATTGTACGAGCAGTACTTC. This sequence encodes CASSTTRGTQLYEQYF.

The CDR3 is CASSRSPGEGYEQYF. The DNA for the CDR3 is TGTGCCAGCAGCCGAAGTCCAGGGGAGGGCTACGAGCAGTACTTC. The chain is built from TRBV14 and TRBJ2-7; possibly TRBD2 for D (7 bases). V lost 4 bases and J lost 3, with 16 bases in between. Germline V lookup: CDR1 SGHDN, CDR2 FVKESK. The CDR3 spans 15 residues. Using reference TRBV14 and TRBJ2-7 for the parts outside the CDR3, the full variable domain is EAGVTQFPSHSVIEKGQTVTLRCDPISGHDNLYWYRRVMGKEIKFLLHFVKESKQDESGMPNNRFLAERTGGTYSTLKVQPAELEDSGVYFCASSRSPGEGYEQYFGPGTRLTVT.

The J gene is TRBJ2-3, the V gene TRBV2, with D perhaps being TRBD1 or TRBD2 (5 bases each). The CDR3 is made up of 15 amino acids. The V end lost 8 bases, the J end lost 0 bases, and 15 bases lay between the germline ends. Germline values: CDR1 SNHLY, CDR2 FYNNEI. The CDR3: CASLGVRDSTDTQYF. DNA of the CDR3: TGTGCCAGCCTGGGAGTCCGGGACAGCACAGATACGCAGTATTTT.

The V and J genes are TRBV28 and TRBJ2-4, with 10 bases aligning to TRBD1. CDR1 and CDR2 (germline): MDHEN, SYDVKM. This CDR3 is 15 amino acids long. V shed 7 bases and J 5 bases; nucleotides not matched to a gene: 8. CDR3 sequence reads: CASTTGDRGQNIQYF. CDR3 sequence (DNA): TGTGCCAGCACCACGGGGGACAGGGGCCAAAACATTCAGTACTTC.

This chain joins TRBV7-9 and TRBJ2-7; perhaps TRBD1 as D (5 bases). CDR3 length: 13 residues. From germline, CDR1 is SEHNR and CDR2 FQNEAQ (reference sequence). The V gene lost 1 base and the J gene lost 3 bases, with 7 bases spanning the gap. Here the CDR3 reads CASSLGGHYEQYF. DNA for the CDR3: TGTGCCAGCAGCTTAGGAGGACACTACGAGCAGTACTTC.

This rearrangement joins TRBV2 to TRBJ2-7; D might be TRBD2 (6 bases). CDR3 length: 15 residues. The germline CDR1 and CDR2 sequences are SNHLY and FYNNEI. V dropped 8 bases and J dropped 11 bases, with 28 bases sitting between them. The CDR3 bases are TGTGCCAGCGAAAAGGTTAAAGGGACGGGGGAAGGAGAGTACTTC. It encodes CASEKVKGTGEGEYF. The variable domain in full, completed from reference TRBV2 and TRBJ2-7, reads EPEVTQTPSHQVTQMGQEVILRCVPISNHLYFYWYRQILGQKVEFLVSFYNNEISEKSEIFDDQFSVERPDGSNFTLKIRSTKLEDSAMYFCASEKVKGTGEGEYFGPGTRLTVT.

The chain links TRBV27 to TRBJ2-3; 12 bases agree with TRBD2. Germline values: CDR1 MNHEY, CDR2 SMNVEV (reference sequence). V shed 5 bases, J shed 2 bases, and the junction held 14 bases outside the gene matches. CDR3 length: 19 amino acids. In DNA form, the CDR3 reads TGTGCCAGCAGTCCCTCTACCCGACTAGCGGGAGCCCTCACAGATACGCAGTATTTT. Translation: CASSPSTRLAGALTDTQYF.

This chain joins TRBV11-1 and TRBJ2-1; D tentatively fits TRBD1 or TRBD2 (5 bases each). Per the germline V gene, CDR1 is SGHAT and CDR2 is FQDESV (reference sequence). The CDR3 sequence is 13 residues long. V lost 7 bases and J lost 5, with 12 bases in between. The CDR3 region is CASKSLGDNEQFF. The CDR3 DNA sequence: TGTGCCAGCAAAAGCCTGGGGGACAATGAGCAGTTCTTC.

The CDR3 is CSVDLRDRGQLAGGSQETQYF. The CDR3 bases are TGCAGCGTTGACCTCCGGGACAGGGGGCAATTAGCGGGAGGTTCTCAGGAGACCCAGTACTTC. The chain joins TRBV29-1 to TRBJ2-5; TRBD1 matches 12 bases. Germline values: CDR1 SQVTM, CDR2 ANQGSEA. V lost 3 bases, J lost 5 bases, and 25 bases stayed unmatched. The CDR3 consists of 21 residues.

As DNA, the CDR3 is TGTGCCAGCAGGGGGGACAGGGCTATGGTCTATGGCTACACCTTC. Protein product: CASRGDRAMVYGYTF. V and J are TRBV2 and TRBJ1-2, with 9 bases matching TRBD1. Germline V gene lookup returns CDR1 SNHLY and CDR2 FYNNEI. The junction had 9 bases not matched to a gene; V was cut back by 6 bases and J by 4 bases. This CDR3 is 15 amino acids long.

DNA for the CDR3: TGTGCCAGCAGAAGCGCCGGGGAGCTGTTTTTT. This sequence encodes CASRSAGELFF. The V and J genes are TRBV6-7 and TRBJ2-2; D gene ambiguous. TRBV6-7 is an open reading frame, and its role is uncertain. V lost 6 bases to trimming and J lost 6 bases, with 5 bases between them. The length of the CDR3 is 11 residues.

This chain connects TRBV9 to TRBJ2-3, with D tentatively TRBD1 (6 bases). The V and J ends lost 5 bases and 3 bases respectively, with 10 bases between them. Per germline, CDR1 SGDLS and CDR2 YYNGEE. This CDR3 has 13 residues. The CDR3 sequence: CASREQGTDTQYF. The DNA for the CDR3 is TGTGCCAGCAGAGAACAGGGTACAGATACGCAGTATTTT.

This clone showed up just once. The DNA of the CDR3 is TGTGCCAGCAGCTTAACGTTCGGCGCGCTAGCGGGACTACTCACAGATACGCAGTATTTT. Protein sequence: CASSLTFGALAGLLTDTQYF. V is TRBV7-3 and J is TRBJ2-3, with TRBD2 matching 9 bases. With 0 bases clipped from V and 2 bases from J, the junction kept 15 bases outside the gene matches. The CDR3 sequence is 20 residues long. Looked up from germline, CDR1 is SGHTA and CDR2 is FQGTGA.

The chain is built from TRBV10-3 and TRBJ1-1; 7 positions agree with TRBD1. Germline CDR1 ENHRY, CDR2 SYGVKD. The CDR3 covers 14 residues. The V gene end was trimmed by 6 bases and the J gene end by 4 bases; junction bases not matched to a gene: 8. The CDR3 nucleotides read TGTGCCATCAGACTATCCGACAGGGCCACTGAAGCTTTCTTT. Translation gives CAIRLSDRATEAFF.

This chain links TRBV10-2 with TRBJ2-7, with D tentatively TRBD2 (5 bases). The CDR3 has 12 residues. The germline CDR1 and CDR2 sequences are WSHSY and SAAADI. V shed 5 bases and J shed 7 bases, with 12 bases lying between them. The CDR3 here is CASSSDSPEQYF. CDR3 DNA sequence: TGCGCCAGCAGTTCGGACTCCCCAGAGCAGTACTTC.

The chain joins TRBV5-1 to TRBJ1-2; D possibly corresponds to TRBD1 (5 bases). This CDR3 is built from 15 residues. The ends were cut back, 4 bases at V and 2 bases at J, with 15 bases in the middle. CDR1 is SGHRS, CDR2 YFSETQ, per germline. CDR3 DNA: TGCGCCAGCAGCATAGAAGCTCGGGGGAACTATGGCTACACCTTC. Translated: CASSIEARGNYGYTF.

This chain connects TRBV5-8 to TRBJ2-7, with 8 positions matching TRBD1. The CDR3 extends over 14 amino acids. Germline assignment: CDR1 SGHTS and CDR2 YDEGEE. V lost 2 bases, J lost 6 bases, and 7 bases stayed unmatched. CDR3 in amino acids: CASSFRTGIGEQYF. CDR3 DNA: TGTGCCAGCAGCTTCAGGACAGGGATCGGCGAGCAGTACTTC.

This chain links TRBV5-5 with TRBJ2-7; 7 nucleotides match TRBD1. Trimming removed 4 bases from V and 2 bases from J; junction bases left unmatched: 6. Per the germline V gene, CDR1 is SGHKS and CDR2 is YYEKEE (reference sequence). There are 14 residues in the CDR3. The CDR3 sequence is CASSPRDRAYEQYF. The CDR3, as DNA: TGTGCCAGCAGCCCGAGGGACAGAGCCTACGAGCAGTACTTC.

V usage is TRBV9 and J usage is TRBJ1-3, with D possibly TRBD1 on 5 matching bases. The V and J ends lost 0 bases and 3 bases respectively, with 10 bases between them. The CDR3 length is 15 residues. Germline CDR1 reads SGDLS; CDR2 reads YYNGEE. In DNA, the CDR3 is TGTGCCAGCAGCGTAGATGGGGGTGGTGGAAACACCATATATTTT. It yields the protein CASSVDGGGGNTIYF.